The 28 T cell receptor beta chains given below trace back to one sample, sequenced in a study of blood T cell repertoires in COVID-19. Repertoires were generated with immunoSEQ multiplex PCR, while TCRdb's copy carries only in-frame clones and drops some. The sample contains some 100,000 clones, about 89% of which appear only once. Sequencing was done on a sample of peripheral blood. The receptors were sampled from a man aged 45 to 65 with acute or convalescent COVID-19.

The CDR3 sequence is CASLRDREYNEQFF. The CDR3 bases are TGTGCCAGCCTCCGGGACAGAGAATACAATGAGCAGTTCTTC. The chain carries TRBV2 and TRBJ2-1, with 7 bases that match TRBD1. Germline CDR1 SNHLY, CDR2 FYNNEI. The CDR3 is 14 residues long. The V gene end was trimmed by 8 bases and the J gene end by 4 bases; junction bases not matched to a gene: 8.

CDR3: CATSGSGATGELFF. The CDR3 region has the DNA TGTGCCACCAGTGGGTCAGGGGCCACCGGGGAGCTGTTTTTT. V usage is TRBV24-1 and J usage is TRBJ2-2; a weak D match, TRBD1 (6 bases). CDR3 length equals 14 residues. Trimming removed 5 bases at V and 4 bases at J, with 10 bases between. Germline V lookup: CDR1 KGHDR, CDR2 SFDVKD.

This chain joins TRBV7-9 and TRBJ2-5; the match to TRBD2 covers 12 bases. The CDR3 contains 16 residues. With 5 bases clipped from V and 5 bases from J, the junction kept 9 bases outside the gene matches. Germline V lookup: CDR1 SEHNR, CDR2 FQNEAQ (reference sequence). CDR3 region: CASSPGLAGLGETQYF. The CDR3 bases are TGTGCCAGCAGCCCAGGACTAGCGGGACTCGGGGAGACCCAGTACTTC.

The chain joins TRBV10-3 to TRBJ2-7; D gene uncertain. The ends were cut back, 3 bases at V and 0 bases at J, with 6 bases in the middle. Germline lookup yields CDR1 ENHRY and CDR2 SYGVKD. The CDR3 runs to 13 residues. CDR3 DNA: TGTGCCATCAGTGAAGCCTTCTCCTACGAGCAGTACTTC. Its protein product is CAISEAFSYEQYF.

The chain has TRBV27 and TRBJ2-3, with TRBD1 matching 8 bases. CDR3 size: 15 residues. The germline gives CDR1 MNHEY, CDR2 SMNVEV (reference sequence). The ends lost 4 bases at V and 4 bases at J; junction bases unmatched: 7. The CDR3 here is CASSSDRGGADTQYF. The CDR3 DNA sequence: TGTGCCAGCAGTTCAGACAGGGGTGGTGCAGATACGCAGTATTTT.

The chain joins TRBV29-1 to TRBJ1-3; D is uncertain. CDR1 and CDR2 from the germline V gene are SQVTM and ANQGSEA. The CDR3 consists of 15 residues. Trimming shortened V by 6 bases and J by 0 bases, and 15 bases separated the two germline ends. In DNA, the CDR3 is TGCAGCGTCTCCGTCTCCGGGAACTCTGGAAACACCATATATTTT. This sequence encodes CSVSVSGNSGNTIYF.

This clone was observed a single time. This rearrangement joins TRBV19 to TRBJ1-5, with TRBD1 as a possible D gene (6 bases). Trimming left V 6 bases short and J 7 bases short, with 10 bases between. Germline CDR1 reads LNHDA; CDR2 reads SQIVND (reference sequence). The CDR3 is made up of 12 amino acids. The DNA of the CDR3 is TGTGCCAGTAGACAGGGCAGCCAGCCCCAGCATTTT. Protein sequence: CASRQGSQPQHF.

The chain couples TRBV5-4 to TRBJ1-4; 10 nucleotides match TRBD1. J gave up 4 bases and V 4 bases, and 4 bases lay outside the gene matches. Germline V CDR1 and CDR2: SGHNT, YYREEE (reference sequence). The CDR3 has 15 residues. CDR3 residues: CASSTGTGVNEKLFF. As DNA, the CDR3 is TGTGCCAGCAGCACCGGGACAGGGGTTAATGAAAAACTGTTTTTT.

The chain uses TRBV24-1 and TRBJ2-7, with TRBD1 as a possible D gene (6 bases). Trimming left V 4 bases short and J 4 bases short, with 16 bases between. This CDR3 region has 15 residues. Per germline, CDR1 KGHDR and CDR2 SFDVKD. The CDR3 nucleotides are TGTGCCACCAGTGACCAAGCGACAGGATCGTACGAGCAGTACTTC. This translates into CATSDQATGSYEQYF.

The V call is TRBV4-2, the J call TRBJ2-7, with 9 nucleotides matching TRBD2. The CDR3 spans 16 residues. Trimming cost V 3 bases and J 1 base; bases outside gene matches: 7. The germline gives CDR1 LGHNA, CDR2 YNFKEQ. The CDR3 loop reads CASSQGLAMLSYEQYF. Here the CDR3 DNA reads TGTGCCAGCAGCCAGGGACTAGCAATGTTGTCCTACGAGCAGTACTTC.

This clone appeared once. The rearrangement joins TRBV19 to TRBJ2-7; tentative D call: TRBD1 (6 bases). With 2 bases removed from V and 6 bases from J, the gap between germline ends came to 14 bases. Germline CDR1 and CDR2: LNHDA and SQIVND (reference sequence). CDR3 size: 14 residues. CDR3 protein: CASSIPGQPGEQYF. In nucleotides, the CDR3 is TGTGCCAGTAGTATACCTGGACAGCCAGGCGAGCAGTACTTC.

CDR3 amino acids: CASSLAGGKETQYF. The CDR3 DNA follows: TGCGCCAGCAGTTTAGCGGGAGGGAAGGAGACCCAGTACTTC. This sequence joins TRBV5-1 and TRBJ2-5; 11 nucleotides match TRBD2. The CDR3 runs 14 residues. Trimming removed 5 bases from V and 5 bases from J; junction bases left unmatched: 5. Germline V gene lookup returns CDR1 SGHRS and CDR2 YFSETQ. Full variable domain (missing parts from reference TRBV5-1 and TRBJ2-5): KAGVTQTPRYLIKTRGQQVTLSCSPISGHRSVSWYQQTPGQGLQFLFEYFSETQRNKGNFPGRFSGRQFSNSRSEMNVSTLELGDSALYLCASSLAGGKETQYFGPGTRLLVL.

The chain joins TRBV18 to TRBJ1-1; D not certain. The CDR3 has 15 amino acids. V was cut by 5 bases and J by 1 base, with 14 bases left in between. In germline, CDR1 is KGHSH, CDR2 LQKENI. The CDR3 nucleotides read TGTGCCAGCTCATCTTTAGACATGGGGAACACTGAAGCTTTCTTT. Translated: CASSSLDMGNTEAFF.

The V and J genes are TRBV7-3 and TRBJ2-2, with TRBD2 matching over 9 bases. Unmatched junction bases numbered 3, after V lost 4 bases and J lost 0 bases. The CDR3 is 16 residues long. Germline V CDR1 and CDR2: SGHTA, FQGTGA. CDR3 sequence: CASSSTSGANTGELFF. In nucleotides, the CDR3 is TGTGCCAGCAGCTCGACTAGCGGCGCGAACACCGGGGAGCTGTTTTTT.

V gene TRBV6-5 combines with J gene TRBJ1-1; tentatively, D is TRBD1 (5 bases). This CDR3 is 14 amino acids long. Germline V gene lookup returns CDR1 MNHEY and CDR2 SVGAGI. V dropped 5 bases and J dropped 6 bases, with 16 bases sitting between them. The CDR3 sequence is CASSKSGAGAEAFF. The CDR3 nucleotides read TGTGCCAGCAGTAAAAGTGGAGCGGGGGCTGAAGCTTTCTTT.

This clone was observed a single time. The genes are TRBV10-1 and TRBJ2-3, with 7 nucleotides matching TRBD2. J gave up 4 bases and V 7 bases, and 5 bases lay outside the gene matches. Germline V CDR1 and CDR2: WNHNN, SYGVQD (reference sequence). The length of the CDR3 is 13 residues. The CDR3 sequence: CASMGLSPDTQYF. CDR3 DNA: TGCGCCAGCATGGGACTAAGCCCAGATACGCAGTATTTT.

This clone was counted only a few times. CDR3: CASSLGASGSRTDTQYF. The CDR3 nucleotides are TGTGCCAGCAGCTTGGGGGCTAGCGGGAGCAGGACAGATACGCAGTATTTT. The chain joins TRBV7-9 to TRBJ2-3; TRBD2 matches at 10 bases. After removal of 3 bases from V and 3 bases from J, the junction contained 9 bases not matched to a gene. Germline V lookup: CDR1 SEHNR, CDR2 FQNEAQ (reference sequence). The CDR3 runs 17 residues.

V is TRBV6-2 or TRBV6-3 and J is TRBJ1-4, with D unresolved. This CDR3 has 14 residues. With 5 bases removed from V and 0 bases from J, the gap between germline ends came to 7 bases. Germline loops: CDR1 MNHEY, CDR2 SVGEGT. The CDR3: CASSRVATNEKLFF. The CDR3 DNA reads TGTGCCAGCAGTCGGGTTGCAACTAATGAAAAACTGTTTTTT.

V is TRBV6-5 and J is TRBJ2-2; D is possibly TRBD1 (6 bases). The germline gives CDR1 MNHEY, CDR2 SVGAGI. The CDR3 spans 14 residues. With 6 bases removed from V and 5 bases from J, the gap between germline ends came to 13 bases. The CDR3 DNA reads as TGTGCCAGCAGCTTTAACAGGGAGACCGGGGAGCTGTTTTTT. Its protein product is CASSFNRETGELFF.

The rearrangement links TRBV5-6 to TRBJ1-3; possible D gene TRBD1, 5 bases. The V gene's germline CDR1 is SGHDT and CDR2 YYEEEE. This CDR3 comprises 15 residues. V was cut by 1 base and J by 2 bases, with 10 bases left in between. The CDR3 DNA reads as TGTGCCAGCAGCTTGAGGACAACGACTGGAAACACCATATATTTT. It codes for CASSLRTTTGNTIYF. The whole variable domain, filled in from reference TRBV5-6 and TRBJ1-3, reads DAGVTQSPTHLIKTRGQQVTLRCSPKSGHDTVSWYQQALGQGPQFIFQYYEEEERQRGNFPDRFSGHQFPNYSSELNVNALLLGDSALYLCASSLRTTTGNTIYFGEGSWLTVV.

The V call is TRBV4-1, the J call TRBJ1-1; unclear D gene. This CDR3 is 13 amino acids long. Trimming removed 3 bases from V and 4 bases from J, with 9 bases in between. Germline V gene lookup returns CDR1 MGHRA and CDR2 YSYEKL. DNA for the CDR3: TGCGCCAGCAGCCATGAGGGTGGCACTGAAGCTTTCTTT. It yields the protein CASSHEGGTEAFF.

The chain joins TRBV7-2 to TRBJ2-3; D gene uncertain. Germline values: CDR1 SGHTA, CDR2 FQGNSA. Trimming removed 3 bases from V and 1 base from J, with 8 bases in between. This CDR3 comprises 14 residues. The CDR3 DNA reads as TGTGCCAGCAGCTTTAGTAGTGGCACAGATACGCAGTATTTT. The encoded protein is CASSFSSGTDTQYF. The whole variable domain, remainder taken from reference TRBV7-2 and TRBJ2-3, is GAGVSQSPSNKVTEKGKDVELRCDPISGHTALYWYRQSLGQGLEFLIYFQGNSAPDKSGLPSDRFSAERTGGSVSTLTIQRTQQEDSAVYLCASSFSSGTDTQYFGPGTRLTVL.

This clone was detected only once. The chain uses TRBV29-1 and TRBJ2-3; TRBD1 matches at 9 bases. Unmatched junction bases numbered 12, after V lost 5 bases and J lost 6 bases. The CDR3 sequence is 15 residues long. CDR1 and CDR2 from the germline V gene are SQVTM and ANQGSEA. CDR3 in amino acids: CSVYGQGLVYDTQYF. The CDR3 DNA reads as TGCAGCGTTTATGGACAGGGGCTGGTTTATGATACGCAGTATTTT.

This chain connects TRBV5-1 to TRBJ2-7; 11 positions agree with TRBD2. In germline, CDR1 is SGHRS, CDR2 YFSETQ. The CDR3 is made up of 16 amino acids. The V and J ends lost 0 bases and 1 base, in that order; junction bases with no gene match: 3. The CDR3 spells CASSLGTSGSSYEQYF. DNA of the CDR3: TGCGCCAGCAGCTTGGGTACTAGCGGGAGTTCCTACGAGCAGTACTTC.

The J gene is TRBJ2-7, the V gene TRBV15, with 10 bases fitting TRBD2. This CDR3 has 13 residues. Germline CDR1 is LNHNV and CDR2 is YYDKDF (reference sequence). Losses at the gene ends were 2 bases for V and 6 bases for J; bases not matched to a gene: 1. CDR3 sequence (DNA): TGTGCCACCAGCAGACTAGCGGGAGCCGAGCAGTACTTC. Translated, it gives CATSRLAGAEQYF. The full variable domain, with the rest looked up from reference TRBV15 and TRBJ2-7, is DAMVIQNPRYQVTQFGKPVTLSCSQTLNHNVMYWYQQKSSQAPKLLFHYYDKDFNNEADTPDNFQSRRPNTSFCFLDIRSPGLGDTAMYLCATSRLAGAEQYFGPGTRLTVT.

The J gene is TRBJ1-5, the V gene TRBV7-9; TRBD1 matches 8 bases. The CDR3 has 16 residues. The J segment lost 2 bases and the V segment lost 3 bases, leaving 6 bases of the junction unmatched. Germline V gene lookup returns CDR1 SEHNR and CDR2 FQNEAQ (reference sequence). Here the CDR3 reads CASSFWGQAGNQPQHF. The CDR3 DNA sequence: TGTGCCAGCAGCTTTTGGGGACAGGCCGGCAATCAGCCCCAGCATTTT. The full variable domain, rest sourced from reference TRBV7-9 and TRBJ1-5, is DTGVSQNPRHKITKRGQNVTFRCDPISEHNRLYWYRQTLGQGPEFLTYFQNEAQLEKSRLLSDRFSAERPKGSFSTLEIQRTEQGDSAMYLCASSFWGQAGNQPQHFGDGTRLSIL.

The chain joins TRBV10-2 to TRBJ2-1; 10 nucleotides agree with TRBD2. The germline CDR1 and CDR2 sequences are WSHSY and SAAADI. J gave up 14 bases and V 6 bases, and 7 bases lay outside the gene matches. This CDR3 comprises 12 residues. The CDR3, as DNA: TGCGCCAGCAGCTCCGGGACTAGCGCGGAGTTCTTC. This codes for CASSSGTSAEFF.

The V call is TRBV5-4, the J call TRBJ2-6; D gene unclear. The CDR3 is made up of 15 amino acids. V was trimmed by 2 bases and J by 0 bases, leaving 6 bases between them. Germline CDR1 and CDR2: SGHNT and YYREEE (reference sequence). For the CDR3, the DNA is TGTGCCAGCAGCTTTCCAGGCTCTGGGGCCAACGTCCTGACTTTC. Amino acids: CASSFPGSGANVLTF.